What follows is one T cell receptor (beta chain) and its context. The data were obtained in a study of blood T cell repertoires in COVID-19. Study-level background: PBMCs, B-cell-depleted T cells, or T cells were the source of the cDNA or gDNA that made up the material.

Original handling: Reference gene primer amplification gave nucleated cell count estimates. The repertoire was sequenced with immunoSEQ multiplex PCR; TCRdb's copy has only in-frame clones and lacks some. V and J calls and clone size follow that table, whereas D and trimming were derived from the DNA. The sample has just over 200,000 clones; 85% to 90% are singletons. This clonotype was obtained from a man older than 75 with acute or convalescent COVID-19. Sequencing was carried out using peripheral blood.

CDR3 sequence reads: CASSSPRRKPLFF. CDR3 coding DNA: TGTGCCAGCAGTTCCCCCCGTAGAAAACCACTGTTTTTT. The chain joins TRBV28 to TRBJ1-4; the D is unclear. V lost 4 bases and J lost 13, with 16 bases in between. Per germline, CDR1 MDHEN and CDR2 SYDVKM. The CDR3 runs to 13 residues.